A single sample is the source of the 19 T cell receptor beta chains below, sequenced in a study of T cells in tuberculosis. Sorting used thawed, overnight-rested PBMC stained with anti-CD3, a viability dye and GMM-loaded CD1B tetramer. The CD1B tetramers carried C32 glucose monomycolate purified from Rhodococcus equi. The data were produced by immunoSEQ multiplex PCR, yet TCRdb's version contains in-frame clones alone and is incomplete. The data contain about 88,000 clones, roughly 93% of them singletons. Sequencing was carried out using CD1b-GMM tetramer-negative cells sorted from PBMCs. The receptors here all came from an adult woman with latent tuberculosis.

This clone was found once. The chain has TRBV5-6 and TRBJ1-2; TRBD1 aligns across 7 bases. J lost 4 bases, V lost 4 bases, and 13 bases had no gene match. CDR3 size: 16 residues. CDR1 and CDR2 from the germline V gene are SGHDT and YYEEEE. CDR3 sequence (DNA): TGTGCCAGCAGCCAAACATGGACAGGTATAGGCTATGGCTACACCTTC. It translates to CASSQTWTGIGYGYTF.

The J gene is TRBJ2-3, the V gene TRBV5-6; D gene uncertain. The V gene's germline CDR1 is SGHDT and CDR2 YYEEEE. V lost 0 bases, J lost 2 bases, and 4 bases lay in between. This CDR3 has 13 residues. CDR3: CASSLGNTDTQYF. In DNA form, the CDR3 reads TGTGCCAGCAGCTTGGGTAACACAGATACGCAGTATTTT.

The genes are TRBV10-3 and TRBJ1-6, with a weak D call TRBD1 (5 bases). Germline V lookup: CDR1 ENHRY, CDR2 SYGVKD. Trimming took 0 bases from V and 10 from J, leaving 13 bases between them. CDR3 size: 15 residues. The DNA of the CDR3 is TGTGCCATCAGTGAGTCAGGGGCGCCAGCCTCACCCCTCCACTTT. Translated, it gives CAISESGAPASPLHF.

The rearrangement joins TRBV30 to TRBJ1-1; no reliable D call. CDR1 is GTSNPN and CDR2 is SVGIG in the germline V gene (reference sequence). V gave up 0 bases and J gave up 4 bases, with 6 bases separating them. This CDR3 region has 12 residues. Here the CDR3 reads CAWSVGSTEAFF. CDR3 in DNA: TGTGCCTGGAGTGTCGGGTCCACTGAAGCTTTCTTT.

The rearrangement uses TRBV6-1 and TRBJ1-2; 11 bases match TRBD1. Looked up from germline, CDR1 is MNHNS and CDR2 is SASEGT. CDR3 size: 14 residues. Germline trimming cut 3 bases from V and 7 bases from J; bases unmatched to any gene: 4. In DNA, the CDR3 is TGTGCCAGCAGTGACCGGGACAGGGGGACTGGCTACACCTTC. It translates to CASSDRDRGTGYTF.

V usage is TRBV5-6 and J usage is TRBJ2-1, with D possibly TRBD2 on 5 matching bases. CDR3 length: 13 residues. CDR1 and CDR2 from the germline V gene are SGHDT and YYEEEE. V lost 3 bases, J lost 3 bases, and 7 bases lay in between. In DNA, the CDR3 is TGTGCCAGCAGCTGGACTCACTACAATGAGCAGTTCTTC. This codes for CASSWTHYNEQFF.

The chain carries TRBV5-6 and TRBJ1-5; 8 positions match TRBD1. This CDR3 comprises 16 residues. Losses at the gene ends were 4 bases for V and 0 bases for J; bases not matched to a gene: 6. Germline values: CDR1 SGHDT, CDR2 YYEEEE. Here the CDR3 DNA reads TGTGCCAGCAGCCAGGGGACAGGTTATAGCAATCAGCCCCAGCATTTT. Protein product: CASSQGTGYSNQPQHF. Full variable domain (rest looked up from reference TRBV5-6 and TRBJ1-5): DAGVTQSPTHLIKTRGQQVTLRCSPKSGHDTVSWYQQALGQGPQFIFQYYEEEERQRGNFPDRFSGHQFPNYSSELNVNALLLGDSALYLCASSQGTGYSNQPQHFGDGTRLSIL.

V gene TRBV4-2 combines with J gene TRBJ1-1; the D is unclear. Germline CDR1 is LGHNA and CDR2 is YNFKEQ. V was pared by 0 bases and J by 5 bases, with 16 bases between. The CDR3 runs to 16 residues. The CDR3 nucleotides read TGTGCCAGCAGCCAAGATCGTCCGGCCGCGGCAACTGAAGCTTTCTTT. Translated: CASSQDRPAAATEAFF.

CDR3 in amino acids: CASSLHSGGAADTQYF. The CDR3 bases are TGTGCCAGCAGCCTTCATAGCGGGGGGGCGGCAGATACGCAGTATTTT. The chain joins TRBV5-6 to TRBJ2-3, with TRBD2 identical over 11 bases. J was trimmed by 4 bases and V by 4 bases; bases with no gene match: 8. CDR3 length: 16 residues. Germline CDR1 reads SGHDT; CDR2 reads YYEEEE.

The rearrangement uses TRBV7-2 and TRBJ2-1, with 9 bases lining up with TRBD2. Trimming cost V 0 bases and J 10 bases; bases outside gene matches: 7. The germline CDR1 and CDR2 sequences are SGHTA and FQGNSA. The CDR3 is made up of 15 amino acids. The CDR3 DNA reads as TGTGCCAGCAGCTTAGCGGTCGGGCGGGGGGGAGAGCAGTTCTTC. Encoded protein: CASSLAVGRGGEQFF.

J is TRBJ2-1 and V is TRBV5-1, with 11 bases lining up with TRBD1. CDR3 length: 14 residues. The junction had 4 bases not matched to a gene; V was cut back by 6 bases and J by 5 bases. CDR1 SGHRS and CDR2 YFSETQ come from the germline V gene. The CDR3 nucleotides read TGCGCCAGCACCCGGGACAGGGGGAACAATGAGCAGTTCTTC. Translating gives CASTRDRGNNEQFF.

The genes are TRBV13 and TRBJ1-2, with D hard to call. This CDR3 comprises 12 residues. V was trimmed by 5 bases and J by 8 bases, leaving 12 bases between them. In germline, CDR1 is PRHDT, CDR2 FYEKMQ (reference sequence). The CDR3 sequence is CASSSGPLGYTF. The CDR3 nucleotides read TGTGCCAGCAGCAGCGGGCCGCTGGGCTACACCTTC. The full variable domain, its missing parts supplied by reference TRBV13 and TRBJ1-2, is AAGVIQSPRHLIKEKRETATLKCYPIPRHDTVYWYQQGPGQDPQFLISFYEKMQSDKGSIPDRFSAQQFSDYHSELNMSSLELGDSALYFCASSSGPLGYTFGSGTRLTVV.

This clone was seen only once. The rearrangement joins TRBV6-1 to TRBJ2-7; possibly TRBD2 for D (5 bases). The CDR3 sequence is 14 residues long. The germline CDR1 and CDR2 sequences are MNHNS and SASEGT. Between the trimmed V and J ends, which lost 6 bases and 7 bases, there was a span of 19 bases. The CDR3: CASSQRTELWEQYV. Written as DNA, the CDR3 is TGTGCCAGCAGCCAAAGGACTGAATTGTGGGAGCAGTACGTC.

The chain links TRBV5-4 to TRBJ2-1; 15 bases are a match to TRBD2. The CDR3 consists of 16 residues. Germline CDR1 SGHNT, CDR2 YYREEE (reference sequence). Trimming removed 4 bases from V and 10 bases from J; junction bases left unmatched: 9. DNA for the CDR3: TGTGCCAGCAGCCGGGCGGGACTAGCGGGGGGATACGAGCAGTTCTTC. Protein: CASSRAGLAGGYEQFF. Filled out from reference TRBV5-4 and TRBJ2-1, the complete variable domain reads ETGVTQSPTHLIKTRGQQVTLRCSSQSGHNTVSWYQQALGQGPQFIFQYYREEENGRGNFPPRFSGLQFPNYSSELNVNALELDDSALYLCASSRAGLAGGYEQFFGPGTRLTVL.

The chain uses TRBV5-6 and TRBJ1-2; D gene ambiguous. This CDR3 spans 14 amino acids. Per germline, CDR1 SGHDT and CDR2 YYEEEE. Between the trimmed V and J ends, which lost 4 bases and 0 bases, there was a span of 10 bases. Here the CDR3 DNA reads TGTGCCAGCAGCCCAGGTAGCGCTAACTATGGCTACACCTTC. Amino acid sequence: CASSPGSANYGYTF.

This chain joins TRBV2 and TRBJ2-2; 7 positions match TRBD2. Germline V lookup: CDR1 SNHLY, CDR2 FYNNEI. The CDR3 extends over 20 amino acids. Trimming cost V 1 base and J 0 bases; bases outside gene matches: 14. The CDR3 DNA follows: TGTGCCAGCAGTGAAGGGGGGGGTTTGGAGTGGGTCGCGAACACCGGGGAGCTGTTTTTT. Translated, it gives CASSEGGGLEWVANTGELFF.

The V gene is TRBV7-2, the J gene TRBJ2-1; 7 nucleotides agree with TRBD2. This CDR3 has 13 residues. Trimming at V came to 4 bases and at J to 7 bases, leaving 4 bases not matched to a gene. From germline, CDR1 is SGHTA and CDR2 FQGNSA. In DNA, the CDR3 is TGTGCCAGCAGCTATCTCGGGGGGAATGAGCAGTTCTTC. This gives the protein CASSYLGGNEQFF.

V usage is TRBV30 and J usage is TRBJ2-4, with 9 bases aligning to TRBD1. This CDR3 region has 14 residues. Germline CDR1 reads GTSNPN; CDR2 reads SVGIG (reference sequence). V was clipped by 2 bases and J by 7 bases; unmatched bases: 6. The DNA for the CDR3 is TGTGCCTGGAGTCCAGGCGGGACAGGGAACATTCAGTACTTC. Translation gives CAWSPGGTGNIQYF.

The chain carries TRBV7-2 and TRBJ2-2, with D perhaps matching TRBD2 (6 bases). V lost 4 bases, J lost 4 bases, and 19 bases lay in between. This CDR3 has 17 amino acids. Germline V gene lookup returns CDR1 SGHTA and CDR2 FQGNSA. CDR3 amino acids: CASSSRVPRGSTGELFF. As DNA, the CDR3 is TGTGCCAGCAGCTCCCGAGTACCCCGGGGGAGCACCGGGGAGCTGTTTTTT.